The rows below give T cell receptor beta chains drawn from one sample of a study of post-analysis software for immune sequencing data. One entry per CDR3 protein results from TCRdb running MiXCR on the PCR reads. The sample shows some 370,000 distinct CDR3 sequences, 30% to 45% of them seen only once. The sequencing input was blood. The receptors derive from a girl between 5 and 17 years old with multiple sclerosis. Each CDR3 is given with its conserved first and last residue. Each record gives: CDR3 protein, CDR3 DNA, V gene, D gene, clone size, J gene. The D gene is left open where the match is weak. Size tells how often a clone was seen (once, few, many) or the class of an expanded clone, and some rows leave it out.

CDR3: CASRTSSYNSPLHF
DNA: TGTGCCAGCAGAACAAGCTCCTATAATTCACCCCTCCACTTT
V: TRBV6-5
D: .
size: few
J: TRBJ1-6

CDR3: CASSRDRSSYNSPLHF
DNA: TGTGCCAGCAGCCGGGACAGGAGCTCCTATAATTCACCCCTCCACTTT
V: TRBV6-4
D: TRBD1
size: few
J: TRBJ1-6

CDR3: CSARPYQETQYF
DNA: TGCAGTGCTAGACCGTACCAAGAGACCCAGTACTTC
V: TRBV20-1
D: .
size: few
J: TRBJ2-5

CDR3: CASSELKEQGNTEAFF
DNA: TGTGCCAGCAGTGAATTAAAAGAACAGGGGAACACTGAAGCTTTCTTT
V: TRBV25-1
D: .
size: once
J: TRBJ1-1

CDR3: CASSSLLLRDKPQHF
DNA: TGTGCCAGCAGTTCTCTCCTTCTCCGGGATAAGCCCCAGCATTTT
V: TRBV12-3/TRBV12-4
D: .
size: .
J: TRBJ1-5

CDR3: CASSRSGTTSWNEQFF
DNA: TGCGCCAGCAGCCGCTCCGGGACTACCTCTTGGAATGAGCAGTTCTTC
V: TRBV5-1
D: TRBD2
size: many
J: TRBJ2-1

CDR3: CASSNRRETQYF
DNA: TGTGCCAGCAGTAACAGGCGGGAGACCCAGTACTTC
V: TRBV12-3/TRBV12-4
D: .
size: few
J: TRBJ2-5

CDR3: CASSSPGTVFSSNQPQHF
DNA: TGTGCCAGCAGTTCCCCAGGGACCGTTTTTAGCAGCAATCAGCCCCAGCATTTT
V: TRBV12-3/TRBV12-4
D: .
size: .
J: TRBJ1-5

CDR3: CASRDTGVYEQYF
DNA: TGTGCCAGCAGAGACACGGGGGTCTACGAGCAGTACTTC
V: TRBV2
D: .
size: few
J: TRBJ2-7

CDR3: CASSLGLAGEQFF
DNA: TGTGCCAGCAGCTTAGGATTAGCGGGGGAGCAGTTCTTC
V: TRBV7-2
D: TRBD2
size: few
J: TRBJ2-1

CDR3: CSARGRGGEGDTQYF
DNA: TGCAGTGCTAGGGGTCGCGGGGGGGAGGGAGATACGCAGTATTTT
V: TRBV20-1
D: TRBD2
size: .
J: TRBJ2-3

CDR3: CASSLRLAGGEYEQYF
DNA: TGTGCCAGCAGTTTGAGACTAGCGGGGGGAGAGTACGAGCAGTACTTC
V: TRBV12-3/TRBV12-4
D: TRBD2
size: few
J: TRBJ2-7

CDR3: CANSFSDYEQYF
DNA: TGTGCCAACAGTTTCAGTGACTACGAGCAGTACTTC
V: TRBV28
D: .
size: .
J: TRBJ2-7

CDR3: CASSWRAGTKDTQYF
DNA: TGCGCCAGCAGCTGGAGGGCAGGGACAAAAGATACGCAGTATTTT
V: TRBV5-1
D: .
size: .
J: TRBJ2-3

CDR3: CASSQGSGGSPLHF
DNA: TGTGCCAGCAGCCAAGGGTCAGGGGGTTCACCCCTCCACTTT
V: TRBV3-1
D: TRBD1
size: .
J: TRBJ1-6

CDR3: CASNTEQGGINTEAFF
DNA: TGTGCCAGCAATACCGAACAGGGGGGGATAAACACTGAAGCTTTCTTT
V: TRBV2
D: TRBD1
size: few
J: TRBJ1-1

CDR3: CASSPWTGGGHEQYF
DNA: TGTGCCAGCAGTCCCTGGACAGGGGGCGGGCACGAGCAGTACTTC
V: TRBV27
D: TRBD1
size: .
J: TRBJ2-7

CDR3: CASSERDVAGSTDTQYF
DNA: TGTGCCAGCAGCGAAAGGGACGTGGCAGGGAGTACAGATACGCAGTATTTT
V: TRBV3-1
D: .
size: few
J: TRBJ2-3

CDR3: CASSPRGGRDGYTF
DNA: TGTGCCAGCAGCCCCAGAGGGGGGCGGGATGGCTACACCTTC
V: TRBV7-3
D: .
size: .
J: TRBJ1-2

CDR3: CASSLTSELYNEQFF
DNA: TGTGCCAGCAGCCTTACATCGGAGCTTTACAATGAGCAGTTCTTC
V: TRBV9
D: .
size: few
J: TRBJ2-1

CDR3: CASSLGAGDMNTEAFF
DNA: TGTGCCAGCAGCTTAGGGGCCGGGGATATGAACACTGAAGCTTTCTTT
V: TRBV11-2
D: .
size: .
J: TRBJ1-1

CDR3: CASSTRLLSEQYF
DNA: TGTGCCAGCTCTACCCGCTTACTCTCGGAGCAGTACTTC
V: TRBV12-3/TRBV12-4
D: .
size: .
J: TRBJ2-7

CDR3: CASSPDRAYEQYF
DNA: TGTGCCAGCAGTCCGGACAGAGCCTACGAGCAGTACTTC
V: TRBV12-3/TRBV12-4
D: .
size: .
J: TRBJ2-7

CDR3: CASSAVYREQFF
DNA: TGTGCCAGCAGCGCTGTATACAGGGAGCAGTTCTTC
V: TRBV9
D: .
size: .
J: TRBJ2-1

CDR3: CASPPPTGDSYNEQFF
DNA: TGTGCCAGCCCCCCCCCGACAGGGGACTCCTACAATGAGCAGTTCTTC
V: TRBV28
D: TRBD1
size: .
J: TRBJ2-1

CDR3: CASSLNGGADTQYF
DNA: TGTGCCAGCAGCTTAAACGGGGGGGCAGATACGCAGTATTTT
V: TRBV7-3
D: TRBD2
size: .
J: TRBJ2-3

CDR3: CASSSVYNSGYTF
DNA: TGTGCCAGCAGTTCCGTCTACAACTCGGGCTACACCTTC
V: TRBV6-5
D: .
size: .
J: TRBJ1-2

CDR3: CASSGLAGRADTQYF
DNA: TGTGCCAGCAGCGGATTAGCGGGGCGGGCAGATACGCAGTATTTT
V: TRBV9
D: TRBD2
size: .
J: TRBJ2-3

CDR3: CAISGTVLSYEQYF
DNA: TGTGCCATCAGTGGGACAGTACTTAGCTACGAGCAGTACTTC
V: TRBV10-3
D: .
size: many
J: TRBJ2-7

CDR3: CASSQGVPQDTQYF
DNA: TGTGCCAGCAGCCAAGGGGTTCCTCAGGATACGCAGTATTTT
V: TRBV3-1
D: .
size: .
J: TRBJ2-3

CDR3: CASSVDGGGTEAFF
DNA: TGTGCCAGCAGCGTAGATGGAGGGGGCACTGAAGCTTTCTTT
V: TRBV9
D: .
size: .
J: TRBJ1-1

CDR3: CASSRGTSGRYEQYF
DNA: TGCGCCAGCAGCCGCGGGACTAGCGGCCGCTACGAGCAGTACTTC
V: TRBV5-1
D: TRBD2
size: .
J: TRBJ2-7

CDR3: CASSQDGRVKAEAFF
DNA: TGCGCCAGCAGCCAAGATGGCAGGGTAAAGGCTGAAGCTTTCTTT
V: TRBV4-3
D: .
size: few
J: TRBJ1-1

CDR3: CASSHQGGTEKLFF
DNA: TGTGCCAGCAGCCACCAGGGTGGCACCGAAAAACTGTTTTTT
V: TRBV14
D: .
size: .
J: TRBJ1-4

CDR3: CASSFTQTGTGELFF
DNA: TGTGCCAGCAGCTTCACCCAGACAGGGACCGGGGAGCTGTTTTTT
V: TRBV6-5
D: TRBD1
size: .
J: TRBJ2-2